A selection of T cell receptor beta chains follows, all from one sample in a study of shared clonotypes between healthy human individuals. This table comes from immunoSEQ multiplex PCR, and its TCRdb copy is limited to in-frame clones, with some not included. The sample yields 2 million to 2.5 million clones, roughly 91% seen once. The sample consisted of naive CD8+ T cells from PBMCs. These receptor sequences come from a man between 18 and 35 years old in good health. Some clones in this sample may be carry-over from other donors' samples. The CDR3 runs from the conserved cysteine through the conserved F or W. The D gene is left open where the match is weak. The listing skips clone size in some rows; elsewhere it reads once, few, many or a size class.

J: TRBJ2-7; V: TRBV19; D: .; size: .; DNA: TGTGCCAGTAGTATAGATGTCGCAGGACCCTACGAGCAGTACTTC; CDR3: CASSIDVAGPYEQYF
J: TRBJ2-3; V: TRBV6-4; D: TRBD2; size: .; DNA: TGTGCCAGCAGTGGACTAGCGGGAGGGGGGGGCACAGATACGCAGTATTTT; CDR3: CASSGLAGGGGTDTQYF
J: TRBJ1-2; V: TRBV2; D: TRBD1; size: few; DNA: TGTGCCAGCAGTTGGGACAGGGGGCGGGTGATACCAGAATTC; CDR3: CASSWDRGRVIPEF
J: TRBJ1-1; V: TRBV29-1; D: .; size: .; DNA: TGCAGCGTAACCGACCCTCTCAGGGGATATACTGAAGCTTTCTTT; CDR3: CSVTDPLRGYTEAFF
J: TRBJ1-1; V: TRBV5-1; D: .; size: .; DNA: TGCGCCAGCATGGGGGACCGTAGAGGGGTTCTGAGTGAAGCTTTCTTT; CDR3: CASMGDRRGVLSEAFF
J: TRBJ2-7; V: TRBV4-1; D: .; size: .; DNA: TGCGCCAGCAGCCAAGGGGGGGACGCACTAACTTACGAGCAGTACTTC; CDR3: CASSQGGDALTYEQYF
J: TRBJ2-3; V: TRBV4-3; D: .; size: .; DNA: TGCGCCAGCAGCCAAGGTACCCGGAACCCCACAGATACGCAGTATTTT; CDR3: CASSQGTRNPTDTQYF
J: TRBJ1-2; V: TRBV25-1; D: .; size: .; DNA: TGTGCCAGCAGTCTAGGGACGGATGGCTACACCTTC; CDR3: CASSLGTDGYTF
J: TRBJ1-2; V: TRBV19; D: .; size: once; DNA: TGTGCCAGTATTACTCAGGGAGGAGGCTACACCTTC; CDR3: CASITQGGGYTF
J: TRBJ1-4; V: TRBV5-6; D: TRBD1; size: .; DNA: TGTGCCAGCAGCCTAGCAGTCGGACAGGGGGCGCCGTCTAATGAAAAACTGTTTTTT; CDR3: CASSLAVGQGAPSNEKLFF
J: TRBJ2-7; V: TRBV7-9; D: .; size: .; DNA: TGTGCCAGCAGCTACTCCATGGTCGACGAGCAGTACTTC; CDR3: CASSYSMVDEQYF
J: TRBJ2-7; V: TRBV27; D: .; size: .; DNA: TGTGCCAGCGGGATAGGAGCTTCCTACGAGCAGTACTTC; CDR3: CASGIGASYEQYF
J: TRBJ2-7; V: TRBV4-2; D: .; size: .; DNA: TGTGCCAGCAGCCAAGGTTGGACTAATCCTTACGAGCAGTACTTC; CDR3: CASSQGWTNPYEQYF
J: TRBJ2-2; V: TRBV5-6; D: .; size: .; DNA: TGTGCCAGCAGCTCCACTAGATCCGGGGAGCTGTTTTTT; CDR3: CASSSTRSGELFF
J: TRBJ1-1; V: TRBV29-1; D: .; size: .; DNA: TGCAGCGTTAAGAGTGAGCTCCGGACTGAAGCTTTCTTT; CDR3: CSVKSELRTEAFF
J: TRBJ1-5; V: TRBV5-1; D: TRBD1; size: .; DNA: TGCGCCAGCAGCCCCGTGGGAGGGGGCAGTCAGCCCCAGCATTTT; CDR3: CASSPVGGGSQPQHF
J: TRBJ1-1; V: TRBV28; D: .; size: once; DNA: TGTGCCAGCTTGAATTTCGGACCGCGGGAGGGGGAGGCTTTCTTT; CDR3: CASLNFGPREGEAFF
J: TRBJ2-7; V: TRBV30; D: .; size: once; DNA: TGTGCCTGGAGTATTGGGAACTACGAGCAGTACTTC; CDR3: CAWSIGNYEQYF
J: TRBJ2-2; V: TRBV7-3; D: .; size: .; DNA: TGTGCCAGCAGCCTACAGGGGAACACCGGGGAGCTGTTTTTT; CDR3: CASSLQGNTGELFF
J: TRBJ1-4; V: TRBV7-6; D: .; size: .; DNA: TGTGCCAGCAGTACTAGCAAAGAGGTGTTTTTT; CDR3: CASSTSKEVFF
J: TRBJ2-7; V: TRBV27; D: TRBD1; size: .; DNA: TGTGCCAGCAGTCAGGACAGGGGTGTTTCCTACGAGCAGTACTTC; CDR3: CASSQDRGVSYEQYF
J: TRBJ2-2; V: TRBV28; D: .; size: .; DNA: TGTGCCAGCAGCCCCAGACAGCCGGGAGCCGGGGAGCTGTTTTTT; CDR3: CASSPRQPGAGELFF
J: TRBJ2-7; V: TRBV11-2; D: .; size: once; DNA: TGTGCCAGCAGCTTAAGTAGACACGGGAGCTCCTACGAGCAGTACTTC; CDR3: CASSLSRHGSSYEQYF
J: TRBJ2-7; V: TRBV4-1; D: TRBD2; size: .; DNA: TGCGCCAGCAGCCAAGAGGGGATTAGCGGGGAAAACTACGAGCAGTACTTC; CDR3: CASSQEGISGENYEQYF
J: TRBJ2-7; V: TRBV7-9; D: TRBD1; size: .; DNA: TGTGCCAGCAGCTTAGCGGGACAGAGATCCTACGAGCAGTACTTC; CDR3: CASSLAGQRSYEQYF
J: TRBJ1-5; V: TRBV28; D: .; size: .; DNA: TGTGCCAGCAGTTTGCGAGGAGGGACTTATAGCAATCAGCCCCAGCATTTT; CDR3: CASSLRGGTYSNQPQHF
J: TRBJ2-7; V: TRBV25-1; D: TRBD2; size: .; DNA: TGTGCCAGCAGTGACACCAGCGGGAGGGCCTACGAGCAGTACTTC; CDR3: CASSDTSGRAYEQYF
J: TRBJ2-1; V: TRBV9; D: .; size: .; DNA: TGTGCCAGCGGGAACCTTGGCTCATACAATGAGCAGTTCTTC; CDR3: CASGNLGSYNEQFF
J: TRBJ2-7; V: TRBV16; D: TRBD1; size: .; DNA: TGTGCCAGCAGCCCCTACAGGGGTACCGGGGACGAGCAGTACTTC; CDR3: CASSPYRGTGDEQYF